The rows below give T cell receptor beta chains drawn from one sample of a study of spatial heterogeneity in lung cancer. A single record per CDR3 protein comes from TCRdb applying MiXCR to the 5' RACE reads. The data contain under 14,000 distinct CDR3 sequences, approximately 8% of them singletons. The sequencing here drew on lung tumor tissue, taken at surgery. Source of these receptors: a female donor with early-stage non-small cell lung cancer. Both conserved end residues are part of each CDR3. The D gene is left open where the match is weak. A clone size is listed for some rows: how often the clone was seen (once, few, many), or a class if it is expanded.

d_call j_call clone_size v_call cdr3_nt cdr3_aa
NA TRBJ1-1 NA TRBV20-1 TGCAGATACGGACGGAACACTGAAGCTTTCTTT CRYGRNTEAFF
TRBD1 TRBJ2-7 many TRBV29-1 TGCAGCGTTGATGTAGCAGGGGGTAACGAGCAGTACTTC CSVDVAGGNEQYF
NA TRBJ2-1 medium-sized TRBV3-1 TGTGCCAGCAGCCAAGGGGGCAGGGGCTGGTACAATGAGCAGTTCTTC CASSQGGRGWYNEQFF
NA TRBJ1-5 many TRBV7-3 TGTGCCAGCAGCGCTAGGACCCAGGGTGGCAATCAGCCCCAGCATTTT CASSARTQGGNQPQHF
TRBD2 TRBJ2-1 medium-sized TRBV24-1 TGTGCCACCAGTGATCCCAGGTCCGCGGGGGTCGAGGATGAGCAGTTCTTC CATSDPRSAGVEDEQFF
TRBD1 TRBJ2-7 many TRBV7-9 TGTGCCAGCAGCCCAGAAAACCGGGACAGGGAGTACTTC CASSPENRDREYF
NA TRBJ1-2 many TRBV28 TGTGCCAGCAGTACGCCCGGGGCCGCGAATGGCTACACCTTC CASSTPGAANGYTF
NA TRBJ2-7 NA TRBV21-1 TGTGCCAGCAGCAAAGAGGGACAGGGAAGCTACGAGCAGTACTTC CASSKEGQGSYEQYF
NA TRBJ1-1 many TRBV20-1 TGCAGTGCTAGAGACCTGGGATTGAACACTGAAGCTTTCTTT CSARDLGLNTEAFF
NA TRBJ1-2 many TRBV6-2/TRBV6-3 TGTGCCAGCAGTTTAAGGCGAGGATATGGCTACACCTTC CASSLRRGYGYTF
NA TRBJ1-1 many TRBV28 TGTGCCAGCAGTTTGGAGCAGGGAGTAAGGGCTTTCTTT CASSLEQGVRAFF
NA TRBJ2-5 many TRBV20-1 TGCAGTGCTAGAGGGGGAACCCTGTACCAAGAGACCCAGTACTTC CSARGGTLYQETQYF
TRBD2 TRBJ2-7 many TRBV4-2 TGTGCCAGCAGTCTGGCCGGGACTAGCGGGGTTAAATCCTACGAGCAGTACTTC CASSLAGTSGVKSYEQYF
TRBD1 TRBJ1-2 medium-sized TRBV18 TGTGCCAGCTCACCACCGATGGGACAGGGGAATGGCTACACCTTC CASSPPMGQGNGYTF
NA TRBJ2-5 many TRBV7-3 TGTGCCAGCAGCTTAGGAAGCGGTCACCAAGAGACCCAGTACTTC CASSLGSGHQETQYF
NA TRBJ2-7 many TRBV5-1 TGCGCCAGCAGCCCGGACATCTCAACCTACGAGCAGTACTTC CASSPDISTYEQYF
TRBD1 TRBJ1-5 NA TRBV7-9 TGTGCCAGCAGCTTGCGGACAGGGCTTCTCACAGATACGCAGCATTTT CASSLRTGLLTDTQHF
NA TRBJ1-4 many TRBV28 TGTGCCAGCAGTTTATCAGGCCAGGGAAGAGAAAAACTGTTTTTT CASSLSGQGREKLFF
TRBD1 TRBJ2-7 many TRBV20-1 TGCAGCGTGCTAGGGTCGAGGACAGGGGGCTTCATCGACGAGCAGTACTTC CSVLGSRTGGFIDEQYF
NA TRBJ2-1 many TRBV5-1 TGCGCCAGCAGCTTAGTTCCCTACACAAATGAGCAGTTCTTC CASSLVPYTNEQFF
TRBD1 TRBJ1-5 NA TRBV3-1 TGTGCCAGCAGCCACTCGGACAGGGAAGAGCAGCCCCAGCATTTT CASSHSDREEQPQHF
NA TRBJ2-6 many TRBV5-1 TGCGCCAGCCGGAGGGTGAGGGACCCTGGGGCCAACGTCCTGACTTTC CASRRVRDPGANVLTF
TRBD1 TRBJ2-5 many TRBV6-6 TGTGCCAGCACGGCGGGACAGGGGAGGGGGACCCAGTACTTC CASTAGQGRGTQYF
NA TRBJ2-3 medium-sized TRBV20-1 TGCAGTGCTCTACGGCCAGGGACAGATACGCAGTATTTT CSALRPGTDTQYF
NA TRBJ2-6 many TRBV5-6 TGTGCCAGCAGCAACTGGGGCCTCTCTGGGGCCAACGTCCTGACTTTC CASSNWGLSGANVLTF
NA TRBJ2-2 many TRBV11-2 TGTGCCAGCAGCTTAGTACAGGGAGCCGGGGAGCTGTTTTTT CASSLVQGAGELFF